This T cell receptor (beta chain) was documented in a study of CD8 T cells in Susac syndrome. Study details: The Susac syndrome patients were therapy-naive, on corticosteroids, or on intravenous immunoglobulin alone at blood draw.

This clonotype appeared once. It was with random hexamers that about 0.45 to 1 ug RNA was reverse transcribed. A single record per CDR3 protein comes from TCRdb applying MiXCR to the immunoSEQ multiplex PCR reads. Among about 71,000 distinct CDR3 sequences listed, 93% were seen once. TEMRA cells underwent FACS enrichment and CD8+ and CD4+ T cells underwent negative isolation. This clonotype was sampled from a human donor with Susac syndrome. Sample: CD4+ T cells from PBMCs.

The CDR3 protein is CSVDWGSNRDEQYF. CDR3 bases: TGCAGCGTTGATTGGGGGTCCAATAGAGACGAGCAGTACTTC. The J gene is TRBJ2-7, the V gene TRBV29-1; the D call may be TRBD1 or TRBD2 (5 bases each). The germline V gene encodes CDR1 SQVTM and CDR2 ANQGSEA. The germline V and J ends were trimmed by 3 bases and 5 bases, with 17 bases remaining between them. This CDR3 is 14 amino acids long.